The 31 T cell receptor beta chains reported below all come from one sample, sequenced in a study of shared clonotypes between healthy human individuals. The data were produced by immunoSEQ multiplex PCR, yet TCRdb's version contains in-frame clones alone and is incomplete. The sample records hundreds of thousands of clones, around 95% being singletons. CD45RO-negative, CCR7-selected cells formed the naive CD8 fraction, which excluded terminally differentiated effector memory CD45RA+ cells. Sequencing was carried out using naive CD8+ T cells sorted from blood. The source of these receptors is a woman aged 30 to 39 in good health.

The chain recombines TRBV19 with TRBJ2-1, with 9 bases matching TRBD2. J gave up 8 bases and V 3 bases, and 8 bases lay outside the gene matches. The CDR3 is made up of 15 amino acids. Germline-derived CDR1 and CDR2 are LNHDA and SQIVND (reference sequence). CDR3 nucleotides: TGTGCCAGTAGTATGTCAGCGGGAGGTAGGTATGAGCAGTTCTTC. It specifies CASSMSAGGRYEQFF.

This chain uses TRBV5-6 with TRBJ2-2; TRBD2 agrees at 9 bases. CDR3 size: 15 residues. The junction had 10 bases not matched to a gene; V was cut back by 4 bases and J by 9 bases. Germline lookup yields CDR1 SGHDT and CDR2 YYEEEE. The CDR3 coding sequence is TGTGCCAGCAGCCCCGGGCGGGAGGGCCGAAGGGAGCTGTTTTTT. It yields the protein CASSPGREGRRELFF.

A word on this clone: The junction departs from germline at one end; a sequencing error may be responsible. J is TRBJ2-1 and V is TRBV9; TRBD2 aligns across 16 bases. This CDR3 is 20 amino acids long. Germline CDR1 reads SGDLS; CDR2 reads YYNGEE. The CDR3 DNA reads TGTGCCAGCAGCGCTCCGATGGGACTAGCGGGAGGGCATCACTACGATGAGCAGTTCTTC. Amino acid sequence: CASSAPMGLAGGHHYDEQFF.

This sequence joins TRBV23-1 and TRBJ2-3; TRBD2 matches at 14 bases. Being an ORF, TRBV23-1 has a function that is uncertain. V lost 2 bases, J lost 6 bases, and 1 base stayed unmatched. The CDR3 totals 15 residues. The CDR3 DNA follows: TGCGCCAGCAGTCAACGGACTAGCGGGGGGGATACGCAGTATTTT. The encoded protein is CASSQRTSGGDTQYF.

V and J are TRBV30 and TRBJ2-7; TRBD1 is a possible D gene (6 bases). Germline V CDR1 and CDR2: GTSNPN, SVGIG (reference sequence). The CDR3 runs to 18 residues. The V gene lost 2 bases and the J gene lost 1 base, with 24 bases spanning the gap. The DNA for the CDR3 is TGTGCCTGGAGTCCCCTACCCCGTTTGGGACACCGTTCCTACGAGCAGTACTTC. Its translation: CAWSPLPRLGHRSYEQYF.

In regard to this clone: The same CDR3 can be traced to other DNA sequences in this sample. This sequence joins TRBV27 and TRBJ2-1; D not certain. This CDR3 has 11 amino acids. The V and J ends lost 3 bases and 7 bases respectively, with 4 bases between them. Germline V gives CDR1 MNHEY, CDR2 SMNVEV (reference sequence). This CDR3 reads CASSFSNEQFF. CDR3 coding DNA: TGTGCCAGCAGTTTTTCGAATGAGCAGTTCTTC.

This rearrangement joins TRBV23-1 to TRBJ1-5; 12 nucleotides agree with TRBD1. TRBV23-1 is classed as an ORF, of uncertain function. The V segment lost 6 bases and the J segment 7 bases; nucleotides outside the gene matches: 7. The CDR3 is made up of 15 amino acids. CDR3 sequence (DNA): TGCGCCAGCAGAGGGACAGGGGGCTGGGGGCAGCCCCAGCATTTT. This sequence encodes CASRGTGGWGQPQHF.

The chain uses TRBV6-6 and TRBJ2-7, with D unresolved. The V and J ends lost 3 bases and 6 bases respectively, with 6 bases between them. This CDR3 has 11 residues. Germline V gene lookup returns CDR1 MNHNY and CDR2 SVGAGI (reference sequence). CDR3 bases: TGTGCCAGCAGTTATGATGTCGAGCAGTACTTC. Its translation is CASSYDVEQYF.

The chain uses TRBV11-2 and TRBJ2-2; D unclear. V lost 6 bases and J 1 base, leaving 6 bases between the germline ends. Germline lookup yields CDR1 SGHAT and CDR2 FQNNGV. The CDR3 has 13 residues. DNA for the CDR3: TGTGCCAGCAGTGAAAGGAACACCGGGGAGCTGTTTTTT. It encodes CASSERNTGELFF. The entire variable domain, with the rest obtained from reference TRBV11-2 and TRBJ2-2, is as follows: EAGVAQSPRYKIIEKRQSVAFWCNPISGHATLYWYQQILGQGPKLLIQFQNNGVVDDSQLPKDRFSAERLKGVDSTLKIQPAKLEDSAVYLCASSERNTGELFFGEGSRLTVL.

This rearrangement joins TRBV5-4 to TRBJ2-7; the D is unclear. Per germline, CDR1 SGHNT and CDR2 YYREEE (reference sequence). Between the trimmed V and J ends, which lost 4 bases and 6 bases, there was a span of 11 bases. The CDR3 is made up of 12 amino acids. The CDR3 DNA reads TGTGCCAGCAGCCCAGACCGCGGCGAGCAGTACTTC. It translates to CASSPDRGEQYF.

The rearrangement links TRBV5-8 to TRBJ1-5, with D maybe TRBD1 (6 bases). The germline V and J ends were trimmed by 0 bases and 0 bases, with 13 bases remaining between them. The germline V gene encodes CDR1 SGHTS and CDR2 YDEGEE. This CDR3 spans 17 amino acids. The CDR3 nucleotides read TGTGCCAGCAGCTTGGGGGGGGACACTTATAGCAATCAGCCCCAGCATTTT. Residues: CASSLGGDTYSNQPQHF.

The chain joins TRBV19 to TRBJ2-5; possibly TRBD1 or TRBD2 for D (5 bases each). The CDR3 spans 13 residues. CDR1 LNHDA and CDR2 SQIVND come from the germline V gene (reference sequence). V was trimmed by 5 bases and J by 0 bases, leaving 7 bases between them. The CDR3 DNA is TGTGCCAGTAGTTGGGGGTACCAAGAGACCCAGTACTTC. Its translation is CASSWGYQETQYF.

The rearrangement uses TRBV28 and TRBJ2-7; the D is unclear. Germline CDR1 is MDHEN and CDR2 is SYDVKM. The CDR3 length is 14 residues. V was pared by 6 bases and J by 0 bases, with 12 bases between. In DNA, the CDR3 is TGTGCCAGCAGCCTGGCAGTTAGCTCCTACGAGCAGTACTTC. As protein: CASSLAVSSYEQYF.

The chain carries TRBV28 and TRBJ2-3, with D possibly TRBD1 on 6 matching bases. Per germline, CDR1 MDHEN and CDR2 SYDVKM. This CDR3 has 17 amino acids. Trimming took 5 bases from V and 0 from J, leaving 18 bases between them. CDR3 sequence (DNA): TGTGCCAGCAGTGGATCCAGGGGCGGACTTAGCACAGATACGCAGTATTTT. It encodes CASSGSRGGLSTDTQYF.

This clone came up once. This chain uses TRBV27 with TRBJ1-4, with TRBD1 as a possible D gene (6 bases). CDR3 length equals 14 residues. With 6 bases removed from V and 8 bases from J, the gap between germline ends came to 16 bases. The germline CDR1 and CDR2 sequences are MNHEY and SMNVEV (reference sequence). Here the CDR3 DNA reads TGTGCCAGCAGCGATGGCGGGGGGCTCGAAAAACTGTTTTTT. Translation: CASSDGGGLEKLFF.

The chain has TRBV9 and TRBJ1-1; 9 bases are a match to TRBD1. The germline V gene encodes CDR1 SGDLS and CDR2 YYNGEE. Losses at the gene ends were 3 bases for V and 6 bases for J; bases not matched to a gene: 0. The CDR3 sequence is 12 residues long. CDR3 nucleotide sequence: TGTGCCAGCAGCGACAGGGGGCCTGAAGCTTTCTTT. It yields the protein CASSDRGPEAFF.

This chain uses TRBV6-5 with TRBJ2-7; D unresolved. Trimming took off 0 bases at V and 0 bases at J, with 9 bases between the two ends. The CDR3 spans 15 residues. Germline V gene data show CDR1 as MNHEY and CDR2 as SVGAGI. For the CDR3, the DNA is TGTGCCAGCAGTTACTCTGGCTTTAGCTCCTACGAGCAGTACTTC. Its protein is CASSYSGFSSYEQYF.

In DNA, the CDR3 is TGTGCCAGTAGTACCCCCCCCGACAGCGAAAACACTGAAGCTTTCTTT. This sequence encodes CASSTPPDSENTEAFF. The chain links TRBV19 to TRBJ1-1, with D possibly TRBD1 on 5 matching bases. Germline values: CDR1 LNHDA, CDR2 SQIVND (reference sequence). This CDR3 region has 16 residues. The ends were cut back, 4 bases at V and 2 bases at J, with 17 bases in the middle.

This clone was found once. The V call is TRBV5-6, the J call TRBJ2-2; maybe TRBD2 (5 bases). This CDR3 is 17 amino acids long. V lost 0 bases to trimming and J lost 3 bases, with 15 bases between them. In germline, CDR1 is SGHDT, CDR2 YYEEEE. CDR3 nucleotides: TGTGCCAGCAGCTTGGCCCCGGGGTACGCTGACACCGGGGAGCTGTTTTTT. Residues: CASSLAPGYADTGELFF.

This chain connects TRBV2 to TRBJ2-7; perhaps TRBD2 as D (6 bases). The germline V gene has CDR1 SNHLY and CDR2 FYNNEI. V was shortened by 3 bases and J by 1 base, with 7 bases between the two germline ends. There are 13 residues in the CDR3. In DNA, the CDR3 is TGTGCCAGCAGTGACGCGGGATCCTACGAGCAGTACTTC. Amino acid sequence: CASSDAGSYEQYF. The whole variable domain, filled in from reference TRBV2 and TRBJ2-7, reads EPEVTQTPSHQVTQMGQEVILRCVPISNHLYFYWYRQILGQKVEFLVSFYNNEISEKSEIFDDQFSVERPDGSNFTLKIRSTKLEDSAMYFCASSDAGSYEQYFGPGTRLTVT.

The rearrangement uses TRBV20-1 and TRBJ2-1; TRBD2 agrees at 8 bases. The CDR3 sequence is 11 residues long. Germline V CDR1 and CDR2: DFQATT, SNEGSKA (reference sequence). J lost 13 bases, V lost 6 bases, and 8 bases had no gene match. CDR3 bases: TGCAGTGCAATTAGCGGGGACATCCAGTTCTTC. Its protein is CSAISGDIQFF.

The V call is TRBV28, the J call TRBJ1-2; D not resolved. The CDR3 is 18 residues long. V lost 5 bases, J lost 0 bases, and 22 bases lay in between. From germline, CDR1 is MDHEN and CDR2 SYDVKM. Here the CDR3 DNA reads TGTGCCAGCAGTCCCATAGGCCTTCCCTCGTTGACTAACTATGGCTACACCTTC. It yields the protein CASSPIGLPSLTNYGYTF.

The chain carries TRBV27 and TRBJ2-2, with a tentative D call TRBD1 (5 bases). This CDR3 spans 14 amino acids. CDR1 is MNHEY and CDR2 is SMNVEV in the germline V gene (reference sequence). With 2 bases removed from V and 3 bases from J, the gap between germline ends came to 7 bases. The CDR3 DNA is TGTGCCAGCAGTTTAATAGGGGACACCGGGGAGCTGTTTTTT. Its translation: CASSLIGDTGELFF.

This chain connects TRBV4-1 to TRBJ2-7; 8 bases line up with TRBD2. The CDR3 extends over 19 amino acids. The J segment lost 3 bases and the V segment lost 0 bases, leaving 16 bases of the junction unmatched. The germline V gene encodes CDR1 MGHRA and CDR2 YSYEKL. The CDR3 nucleotides read TGCGCCAGCAGCCAAGAACGACTAGCGAGGGACTACTTGGGCTACGAGCAGTACTTC. Its translation: CASSQERLARDYLGYEQYF.

The J gene is TRBJ2-5, the V gene TRBV4-2; 9 bases line up with TRBD1. The DNA end lines up better with TRBJ2-7; the J call may be wrong. The CDR3 is 16 residues long. CDR1 LGHNA and CDR2 YNFKEQ come from the germline V gene. The CDR3 spells CASSLGQGKSSYEQYF. The DNA of the CDR3 is TGTGCCAGCAGCCTTGGACAGGGGAAAAGCTCCTACGAGCAGTACTTC.

V is TRBV13 and J is TRBJ2-7; 10 bases agree with TRBD2. Germline CDR1 PRHDT, CDR2 FYEKMQ (reference sequence). CDR3 length: 15 residues. Germline trimming cut 4 bases from V and 0 bases from J; bases unmatched to any gene: 3. The CDR3, as DNA: TGTGCCAGCAGCTCCGGACTAGCGGACTCCTACGAGCAGTACTTC. Encoded protein: CASSSGLADSYEQYF.

The chain combines TRBV29-1 with TRBJ2-7; 9 positions agree with TRBD1. The germline CDR1 and CDR2 sequences are SQVTM and ANQGSEA. With V trimmed by 0 bases and J by 5 bases, 8 bases remained unmatched. The CDR3 runs 15 residues. CDR3 sequence reads: CSVEDKDRGRHEQYF. The CDR3 bases are TGCAGCGTTGAAGATAAGGACAGGGGAAGGCACGAGCAGTACTTC.

This clone was observed a single time. The chain employs TRBV16 and TRBJ1-5; D unclear. The CDR3 runs to 14 residues. CDR1 and CDR2 (germline): KGHSY, FQNENV. Trimming left V 2 bases short and J 3 bases short, with 8 bases between. CDR3 sequence: CASSQTGNNQPQHF. The CDR3 nucleotides read TGTGCCAGCAGCCAAACGGGAAACAATCAGCCCCAGCATTTT.

The chain links TRBV7-8 to TRBJ2-7; D not resolved. Germline CDR1 is SGHVS and CDR2 is FQNEAQ. The germline V and J ends were trimmed by 5 bases and 6 bases, with 20 bases remaining between them. The CDR3 is 15 amino acids. The CDR3 is CASSPLRGGYLEQYF. In DNA form, the CDR3 reads TGTGCCAGCAGCCCACTGCGCGGTGGATATCTCGAGCAGTACTTC. Supplemented by reference TRBV7-8 and TRBJ2-7, the full variable domain reads GAGVSQSPRYKVAKRGQDVALRCDPISGHVSLFWYQQALGQGPEFLTYFQNEAQLDKSGLPSDRFFAERPEGSVSTLKIQRTQQEDSAVYLCASSPLRGGYLEQYFGPGTRLTVT.

This clone appeared once. This chain joins TRBV4-1 and TRBJ2-7; D is perhaps TRBD2 (5 bases). V lost 0 bases, J lost 3 bases, and 18 bases lay in between. Germline CDR1 and CDR2: MGHRA and YSYEKL. The CDR3 spans 17 residues. The CDR3, as DNA: TGCGCCAGCAGCCAAGATCGCCTAGGAGGCGGGTACTACGAGCAGTACTTC. Its protein product is CASSQDRLGGGYYEQYF.

This clone has just one count. The chain combines TRBV7-9 with TRBJ2-7; 12 positions agree with TRBD2. V trimming: 5 bases; J trimming: 6 bases; junction bases outside the gene matches: 5. The germline V gene encodes CDR1 SEHNR and CDR2 FQNEAQ (reference sequence). This CDR3 comprises 14 residues. The CDR3 here is CASSPTSGGVEQYF. The DNA for the CDR3 is TGTGCCAGCAGCCCGACTAGCGGGGGCGTCGAGCAGTACTTC.